The following is a T cell receptor beta chain sequence with its context. Its antigen is not identified. These data belong to a study of T cell responses to AZD1222 COVID-19 vaccine. The protocol was immunoSEQ multiplex PCR, while the TCRdb copy is restricted to in-frame clones and leaves out a portion. The table records fewer than 130,000 clones, about 92% of them present only once. Overall study findings and caveats: Clonal diversity was possibly underestimated, and white British individuals and females predominated among donors. Spike-specific TCR breadth and depth went up after people got two AZD1222 doses.

Germline CDR1 is MNHEY and CDR2 is SVGAGI. V was shortened by 5 bases and J by 5 bases, with 15 bases between the two germline ends. The CDR3 runs 14 residues. The source is an adult in good health. The V and J genes are TRBV6-5 and TRBJ1-1, with a weak D call TRBD1 (5 bases). The specimen was peripheral blood, collected on day 0 of AZD1222 vaccination. The CDR3 reads CASSPREAVTEAFF. The CDR3 DNA is TGTGCCAGCAGTCCCAGGGAGGCGGTGACTGAAGCTTTCTTT.